The subject of this entry is one T cell receptor beta chain. The antigen remains undetermined. The sample belongs to a study of cytomegalovirus exposure and HLA in healthy donors. Study observations and caveats: Specificity of a few CMV-associated chains for CMV antigens was verified in vitro.

The PCR employed 60 Vbeta primers together with 13 Jbeta primers. Measured with immunoSEQ multiplex PCR; TCRdb has only the in-frame clones, and not every one. The table has 130,000 or so clones, about two thirds seen once; the top ten hold about 3.9%. The germline gives CDR1 SGHDN, CDR2 FVKESK. Trimming left V 5 bases short and J 9 bases short, with 8 bases between. The CDR3 has 11 amino acids. The sequencing input was PBMCs. V is TRBV14 and J is TRBJ2-1, with D perhaps matching TRBD2 (6 bases). The sequence derives from a man in his forties or fifties in good health and CMV-seropositive. The CDR3 spells CASSGGIEQFF. CDR3 DNA: TGTGCCAGCAGCGGGGGGATTGAGCAGTTCTTC. Combining the CDR3 with reference TRBV14 and TRBJ2-1 gives the whole variable domain EAGVTQFPSHSVIEKGQTVTLRCDPISGHDNLYWYRRVMGKEIKFLLHFVKESKQDESGMPNNRFLAERTGGTYSTLKVQPAELEDSGVYFCASSGGIEQFFGPGTRLTVL.